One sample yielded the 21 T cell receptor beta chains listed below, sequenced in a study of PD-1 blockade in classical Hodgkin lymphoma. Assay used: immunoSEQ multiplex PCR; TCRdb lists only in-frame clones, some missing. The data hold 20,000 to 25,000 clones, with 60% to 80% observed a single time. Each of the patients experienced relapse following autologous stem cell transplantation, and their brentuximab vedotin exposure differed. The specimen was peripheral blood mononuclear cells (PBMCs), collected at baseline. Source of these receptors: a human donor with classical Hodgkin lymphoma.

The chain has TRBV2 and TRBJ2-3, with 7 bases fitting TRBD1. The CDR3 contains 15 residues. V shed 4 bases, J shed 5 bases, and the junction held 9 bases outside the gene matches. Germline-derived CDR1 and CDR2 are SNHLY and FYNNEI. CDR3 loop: CASSGLAGGQDTQYF. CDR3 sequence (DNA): TGTGCCAGCAGTGGTTTAGCAGGGGGACAAGATACGCAGTATTTT.

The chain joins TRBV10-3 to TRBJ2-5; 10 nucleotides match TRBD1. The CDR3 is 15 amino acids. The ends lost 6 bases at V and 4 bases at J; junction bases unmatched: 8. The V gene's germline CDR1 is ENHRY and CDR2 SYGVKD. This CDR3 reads CAISLGTGDGETQYF. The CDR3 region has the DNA TGTGCCATCAGCCTAGGGACAGGGGATGGAGAGACCCAGTACTTC.

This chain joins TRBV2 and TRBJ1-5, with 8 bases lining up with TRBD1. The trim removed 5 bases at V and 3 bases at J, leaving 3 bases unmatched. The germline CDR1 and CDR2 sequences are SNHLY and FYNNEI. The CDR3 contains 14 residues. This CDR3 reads CASSMDRVNQPQHF. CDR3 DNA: TGTGCCAGCAGTATGGACAGGGTCAATCAGCCCCAGCATTTT.

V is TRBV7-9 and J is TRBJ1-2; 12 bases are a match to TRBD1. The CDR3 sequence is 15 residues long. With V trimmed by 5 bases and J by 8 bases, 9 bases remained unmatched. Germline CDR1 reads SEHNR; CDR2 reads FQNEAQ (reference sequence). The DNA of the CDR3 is TGTGCCAGCAGCGCGTCCGGGACAGGGGGCTCAGGCTACACCTTC. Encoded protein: CASSASGTGGSGYTF. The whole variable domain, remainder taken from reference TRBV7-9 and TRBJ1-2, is DTGVSQNPRHKITKRGQNVTFRCDPISEHNRLYWYRQTLGQGPEFLTYFQNEAQLEKSRLLSDRFSAERPKGSFSTLEIQRTEQGDSAMYLCASSASGTGGSGYTFGSGTRLTVV.

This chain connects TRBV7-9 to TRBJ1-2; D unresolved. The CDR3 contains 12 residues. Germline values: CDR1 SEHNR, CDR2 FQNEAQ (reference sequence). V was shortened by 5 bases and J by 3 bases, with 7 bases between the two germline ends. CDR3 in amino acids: CASSPLDYGYTF. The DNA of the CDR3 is TGTGCCAGCAGCCCTTTGGACTATGGCTACACCTTC.

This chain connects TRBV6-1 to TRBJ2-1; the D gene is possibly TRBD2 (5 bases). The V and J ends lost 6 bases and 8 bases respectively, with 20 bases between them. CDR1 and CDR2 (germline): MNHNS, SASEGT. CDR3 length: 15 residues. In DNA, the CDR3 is TGTGCCAGCAGGCCGGCGCAGATGGGAGTCGATGAGCAGTTCTTC. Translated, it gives CASRPAQMGVDEQFF.

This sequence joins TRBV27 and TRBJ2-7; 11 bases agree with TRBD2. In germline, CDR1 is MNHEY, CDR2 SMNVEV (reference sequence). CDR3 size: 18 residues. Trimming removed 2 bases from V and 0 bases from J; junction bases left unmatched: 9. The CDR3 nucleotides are TGTGCCAGCAGTTTAGTTCGGCTAGCGGGGGGCAACTCCTACGAGCAGTACTTC. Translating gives CASSLVRLAGGNSYEQYF.

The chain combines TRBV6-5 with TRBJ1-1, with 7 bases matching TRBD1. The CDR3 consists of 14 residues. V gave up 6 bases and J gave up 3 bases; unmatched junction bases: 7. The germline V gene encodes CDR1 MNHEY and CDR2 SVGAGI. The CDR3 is CASRGKGAYTEAFF. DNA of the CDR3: TGTGCCAGCAGGGGAAAGGGGGCTTACACTGAAGCTTTCTTT.

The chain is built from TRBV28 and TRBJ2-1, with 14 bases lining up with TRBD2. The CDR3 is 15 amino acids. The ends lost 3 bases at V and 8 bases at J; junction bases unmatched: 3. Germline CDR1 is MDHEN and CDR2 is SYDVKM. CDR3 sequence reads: CASSLRLAGGDEQFF. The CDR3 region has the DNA TGTGCCAGCAGTTTGAGACTAGCGGGGGGGGATGAGCAGTTCTTC.

In DNA form, the CDR3 reads TGTGCCAGTTCGAAGGAATGGGTTGGATGCTACACCTTC. Protein sequence: CASSKEWVGCYTF. The chain has TRBV21-1 and TRBJ1-2. TRBV21-1 is annotated as a pseudogene. This CDR3 has 13 residues.

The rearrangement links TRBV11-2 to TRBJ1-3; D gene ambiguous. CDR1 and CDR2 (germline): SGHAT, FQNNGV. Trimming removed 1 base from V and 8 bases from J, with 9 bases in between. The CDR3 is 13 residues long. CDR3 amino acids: CASSLAFRDTIYF. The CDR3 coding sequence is TGTGCCAGCAGCTTAGCCTTTAGAGACACCATATATTTT.

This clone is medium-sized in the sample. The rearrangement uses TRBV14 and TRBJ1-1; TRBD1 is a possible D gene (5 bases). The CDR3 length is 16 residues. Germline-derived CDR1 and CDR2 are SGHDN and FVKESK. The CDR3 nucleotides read TGTGCATCCTCCGGGGCGGCCTCTAGGGTGAACACTGAAGCTTTCTTT. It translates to CASSGAASRVNTEAFF.

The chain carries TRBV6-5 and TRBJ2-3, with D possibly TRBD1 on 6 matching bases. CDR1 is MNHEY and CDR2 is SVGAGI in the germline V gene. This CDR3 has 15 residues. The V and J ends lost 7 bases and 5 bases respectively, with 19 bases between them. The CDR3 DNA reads TGTGCCAGCACCGATGATGACAGGTTGGGAGATACGCAGTATTTT. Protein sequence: CASTDDDRLGDTQYF.

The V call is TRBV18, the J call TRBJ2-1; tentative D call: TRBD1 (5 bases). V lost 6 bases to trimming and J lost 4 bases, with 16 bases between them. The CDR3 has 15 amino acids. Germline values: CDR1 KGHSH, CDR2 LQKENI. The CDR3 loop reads CASSPDSRSYNEQFF. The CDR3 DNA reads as TGTGCCAGCTCTCCCGACAGCCGCTCATACAATGAGCAGTTCTTC.

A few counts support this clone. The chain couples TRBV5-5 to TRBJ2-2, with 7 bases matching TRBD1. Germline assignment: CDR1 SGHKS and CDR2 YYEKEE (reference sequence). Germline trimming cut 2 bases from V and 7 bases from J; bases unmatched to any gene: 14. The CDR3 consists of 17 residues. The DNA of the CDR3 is TGTGCCAGCAGCTTTAATCCCGACAGGGTTGGGGTCGGGGAGCTGTTTTTT. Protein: CASSFNPDRVGVGELFF. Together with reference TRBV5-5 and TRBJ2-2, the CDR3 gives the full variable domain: DAGVTQSPTHLIKTRGQQVTLRCSPISGHKSVSWYQQVLGQGPQFIFQYYEKEERGRGNFPDRFSARQFPNYSSELNVNALLLGDSALYLCASSFNPDRVGVGELFFGEGSRLTVL.

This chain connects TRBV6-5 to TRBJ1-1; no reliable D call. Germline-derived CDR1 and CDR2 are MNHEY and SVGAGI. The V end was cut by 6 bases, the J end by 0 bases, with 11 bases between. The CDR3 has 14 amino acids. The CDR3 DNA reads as TGTGCCAGCAGCCATGGTGGAGTGAACACTGAAGCTTTCTTT. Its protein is CASSHGGVNTEAFF.

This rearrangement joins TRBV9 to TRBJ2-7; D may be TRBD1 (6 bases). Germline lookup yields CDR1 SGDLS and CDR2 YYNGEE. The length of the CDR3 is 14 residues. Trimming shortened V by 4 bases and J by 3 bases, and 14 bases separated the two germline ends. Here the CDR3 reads CASSYGTSDYEQYF. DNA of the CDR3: TGTGCCAGCAGCTATGGGACATCAGACTACGAGCAGTACTTC.

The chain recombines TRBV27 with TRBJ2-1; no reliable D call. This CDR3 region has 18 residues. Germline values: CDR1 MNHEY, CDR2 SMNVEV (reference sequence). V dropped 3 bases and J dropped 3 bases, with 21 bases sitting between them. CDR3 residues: CASSFLPSAFTYYNEQFF. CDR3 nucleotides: TGTGCCAGCAGTTTCCTCCCTTCGGCATTCACCTACTACAATGAGCAGTTCTTC.

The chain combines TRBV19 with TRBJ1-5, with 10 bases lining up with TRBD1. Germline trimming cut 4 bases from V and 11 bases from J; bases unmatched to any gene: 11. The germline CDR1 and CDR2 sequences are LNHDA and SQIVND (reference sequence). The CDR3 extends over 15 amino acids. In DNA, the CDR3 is TGTGCCAGTAGTAGACAGGGGGCGCTGGATAAAGCCCAGCATTTT. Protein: CASSRQGALDKAQHF.

The CDR3 DNA reads TGCAGCGTCCGAGAACAGGGGAACTATGGCTACACCTTC. This encodes CSVREQGNYGYTF. The chain couples TRBV29-1 to TRBJ1-2; TRBD1 agrees at 7 bases. With V trimmed by 6 bases and J by 2 bases, 6 bases remained unmatched. Germline CDR1 and CDR2: SQVTM and ANQGSEA. The CDR3 is 13 residues long.

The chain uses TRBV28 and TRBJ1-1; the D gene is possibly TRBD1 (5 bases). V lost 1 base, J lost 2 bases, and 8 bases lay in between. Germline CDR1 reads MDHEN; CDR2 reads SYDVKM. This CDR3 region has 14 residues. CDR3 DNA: TGTGCCAGCAGTTTATATGACAGCAACACTGAAGCTTTCTTT. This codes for CASSLYDSNTEAFF.